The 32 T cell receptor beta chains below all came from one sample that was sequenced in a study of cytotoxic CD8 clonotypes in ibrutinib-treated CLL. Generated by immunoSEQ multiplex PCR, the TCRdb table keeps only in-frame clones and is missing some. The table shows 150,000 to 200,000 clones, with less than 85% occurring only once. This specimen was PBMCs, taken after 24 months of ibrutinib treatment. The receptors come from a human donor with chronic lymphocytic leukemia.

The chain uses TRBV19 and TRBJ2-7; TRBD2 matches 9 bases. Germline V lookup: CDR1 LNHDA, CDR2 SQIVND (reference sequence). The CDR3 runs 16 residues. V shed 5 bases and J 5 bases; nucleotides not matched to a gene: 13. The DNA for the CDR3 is TGTGCCAGTAGTCCCCGGGGAGCGGGAGGAATTAACGAGCAGTACTTC. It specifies CASSPRGAGGINEQYF. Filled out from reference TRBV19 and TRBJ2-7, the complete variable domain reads DGGITQSPKYLFRKEGQNVTLSCEQNLNHDAMYWYRQDPGQGLRLIYYSQIVNDFQKGDIAEGYSVSREKKESFPLTVTSAQKNPTAFYLCASSPRGAGGINEQYFGPGTRLTVT.

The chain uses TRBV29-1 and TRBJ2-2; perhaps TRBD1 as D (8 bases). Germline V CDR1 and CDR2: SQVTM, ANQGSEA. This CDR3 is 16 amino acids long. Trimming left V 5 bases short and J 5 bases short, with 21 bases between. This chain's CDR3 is CSVSTSGGGGTGELFF. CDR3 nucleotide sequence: TGCAGCGTTTCGACCTCAGGGGGCGGGGGTACCGGGGAGCTGTTTTTT.

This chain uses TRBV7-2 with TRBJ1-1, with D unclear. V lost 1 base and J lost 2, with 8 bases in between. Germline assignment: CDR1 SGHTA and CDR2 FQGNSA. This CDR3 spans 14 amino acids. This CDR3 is CASSLGWGNTEAFF. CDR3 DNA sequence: TGTGCCAGCAGCTTAGGATGGGGTAACACTGAAGCTTTCTTT.

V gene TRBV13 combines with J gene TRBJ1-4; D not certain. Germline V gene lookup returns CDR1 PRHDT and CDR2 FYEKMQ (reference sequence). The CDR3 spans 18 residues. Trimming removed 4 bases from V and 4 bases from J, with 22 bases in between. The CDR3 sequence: CASSSVVDPLRLNEKLFF. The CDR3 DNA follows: TGTGCCAGCAGCTCGGTTGTTGACCCCCTTAGACTTAATGAAAAACTGTTTTTT. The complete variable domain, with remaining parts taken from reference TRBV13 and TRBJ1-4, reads AAGVIQSPRHLIKEKRETATLKCYPIPRHDTVYWYQQGPGQDPQFLISFYEKMQSDKGSIPDRFSAQQFSDYHSELNMSSLELGDSALYFCASSSVVDPLRLNEKLFFGSGTQLSVL.

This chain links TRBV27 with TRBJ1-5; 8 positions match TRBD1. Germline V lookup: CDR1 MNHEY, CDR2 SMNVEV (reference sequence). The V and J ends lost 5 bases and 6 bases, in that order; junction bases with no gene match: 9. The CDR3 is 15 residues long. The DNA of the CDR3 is TGTGCCAGCAGTACCGACAGGGGCGCGAGTCAGCCCCAGCATTTT. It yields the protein CASSTDRGASQPQHF.

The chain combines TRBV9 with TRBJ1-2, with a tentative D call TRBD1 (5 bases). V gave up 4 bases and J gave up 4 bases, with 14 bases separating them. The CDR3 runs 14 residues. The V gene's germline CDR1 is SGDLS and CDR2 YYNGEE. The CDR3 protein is CASSPSDSLYGYTF. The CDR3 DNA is TGTGCCAGCAGCCCGTCTGACAGCCTCTATGGCTACACCTTC.

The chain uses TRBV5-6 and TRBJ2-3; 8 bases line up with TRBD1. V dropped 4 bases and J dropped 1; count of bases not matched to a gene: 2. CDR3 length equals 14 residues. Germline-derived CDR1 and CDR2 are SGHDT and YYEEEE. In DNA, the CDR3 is TGTGCCAGCAGCCTGGACAGGGGCACAGATACGCAGTATTTT. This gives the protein CASSLDRGTDTQYF. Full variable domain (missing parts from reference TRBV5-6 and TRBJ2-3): DAGVTQSPTHLIKTRGQQVTLRCSPKSGHDTVSWYQQALGQGPQFIFQYYEEEERQRGNFPDRFSGHQFPNYSSELNVNALLLGDSALYLCASSLDRGTDTQYFGPGTRLTVL.

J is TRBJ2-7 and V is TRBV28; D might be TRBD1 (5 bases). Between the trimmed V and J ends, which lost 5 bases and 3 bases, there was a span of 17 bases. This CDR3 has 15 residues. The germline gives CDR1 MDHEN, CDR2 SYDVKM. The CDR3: CASSEQVGPLYEQYF. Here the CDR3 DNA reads TGTGCCAGCAGTGAACAGGTTGGCCCCCTCTACGAGCAGTACTTC.

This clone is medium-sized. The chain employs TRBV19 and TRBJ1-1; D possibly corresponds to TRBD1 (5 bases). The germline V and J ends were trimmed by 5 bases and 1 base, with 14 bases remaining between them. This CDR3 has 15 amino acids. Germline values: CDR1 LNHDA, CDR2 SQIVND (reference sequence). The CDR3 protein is CASSETDTTNTEAFF. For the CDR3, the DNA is TGTGCCAGTAGTGAAACGGACACAACGAACACTGAAGCTTTCTTT.

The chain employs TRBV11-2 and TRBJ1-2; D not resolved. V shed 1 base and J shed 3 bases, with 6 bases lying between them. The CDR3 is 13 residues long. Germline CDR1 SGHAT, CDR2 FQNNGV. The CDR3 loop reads CASSLGHHYGYTF. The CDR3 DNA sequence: TGTGCCAGCAGCTTAGGACATCACTATGGCTACACCTTC.

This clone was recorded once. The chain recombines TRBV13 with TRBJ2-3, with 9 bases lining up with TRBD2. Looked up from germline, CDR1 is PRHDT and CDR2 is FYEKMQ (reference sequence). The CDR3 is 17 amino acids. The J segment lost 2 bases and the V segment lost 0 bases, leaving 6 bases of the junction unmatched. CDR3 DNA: TGTGCCAGCAGCTTAGGCCGGGGGACTAGCATCACAGATACGCAGTATTTT. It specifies CASSLGRGTSITDTQYF.

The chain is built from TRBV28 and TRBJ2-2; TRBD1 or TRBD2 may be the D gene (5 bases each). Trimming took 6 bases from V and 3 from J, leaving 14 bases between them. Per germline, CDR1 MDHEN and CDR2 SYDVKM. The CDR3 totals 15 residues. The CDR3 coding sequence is TGTGCCAGCAGCATTGGGGGTGGGGACACCGGGGAGCTGTTTTTT. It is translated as CASSIGGGDTGELFF.

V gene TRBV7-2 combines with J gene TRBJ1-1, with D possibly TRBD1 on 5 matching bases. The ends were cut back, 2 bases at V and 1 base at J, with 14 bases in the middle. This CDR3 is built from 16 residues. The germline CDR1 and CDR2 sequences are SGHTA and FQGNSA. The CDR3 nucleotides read TGTGCCAGCAGCTTAAAAGTAGTTGGGGGGAACACTGAAGCTTTCTTT. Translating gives CASSLKVVGGNTEAFF. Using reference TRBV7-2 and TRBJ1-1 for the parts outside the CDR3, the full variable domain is GAGVSQSPSNKVTEKGKDVELRCDPISGHTALYWYRQSLGQGLEFLIYFQGNSAPDKSGLPSDRFSAERTGGSVSTLTIQRTQQEDSAVYLCASSLKVVGGNTEAFFGQGTRLTVV.

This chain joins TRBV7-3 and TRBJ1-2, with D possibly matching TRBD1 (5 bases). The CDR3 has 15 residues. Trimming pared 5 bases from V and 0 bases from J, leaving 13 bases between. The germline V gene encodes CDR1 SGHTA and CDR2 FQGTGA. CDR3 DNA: TGTGCCAGCAGCGCCCACAGGAGTTCTAACTATGGCTACACCTTC. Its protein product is CASSAHRSSNYGYTF.

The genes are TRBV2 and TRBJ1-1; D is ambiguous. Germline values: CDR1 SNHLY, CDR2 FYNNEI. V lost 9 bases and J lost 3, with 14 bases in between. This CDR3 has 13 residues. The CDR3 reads CARDGAADTEAFF. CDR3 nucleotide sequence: TGTGCCAGGGACGGAGCAGCGGACACTGAAGCTTTCTTT.

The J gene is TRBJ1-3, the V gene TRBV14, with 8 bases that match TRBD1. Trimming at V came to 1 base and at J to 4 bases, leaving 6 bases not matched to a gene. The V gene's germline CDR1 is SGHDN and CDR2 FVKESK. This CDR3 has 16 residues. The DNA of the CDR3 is TGTGCCAGCAGCCAAGCCAGGGGGCGCGGGGGAAACACCATATATTTT. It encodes CASSQARGRGGNTIYF. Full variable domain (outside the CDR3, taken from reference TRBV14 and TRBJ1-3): EAGVTQFPSHSVIEKGQTVTLRCDPISGHDNLYWYRRVMGKEIKFLLHFVKESKQDESGMPNNRFLAERTGGTYSTLKVQPAELEDSGVYFCASSQARGRGGNTIYFGEGSWLTVV.

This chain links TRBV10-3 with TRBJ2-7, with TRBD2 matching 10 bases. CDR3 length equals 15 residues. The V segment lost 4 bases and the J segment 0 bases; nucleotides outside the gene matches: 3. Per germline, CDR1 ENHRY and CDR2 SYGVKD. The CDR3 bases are TGTGCCATCAGTGGGGGACTAGCGAACTCCTACGAGCAGTACTTC. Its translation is CAISGGLANSYEQYF.

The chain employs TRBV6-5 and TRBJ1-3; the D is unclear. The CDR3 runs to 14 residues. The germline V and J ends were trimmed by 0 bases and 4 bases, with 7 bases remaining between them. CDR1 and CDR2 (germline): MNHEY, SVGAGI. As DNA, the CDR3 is TGTGCCAGCAGTTACTCGGGCGGGGGAAACACCATATATTTT. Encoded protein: CASSYSGGGNTIYF.

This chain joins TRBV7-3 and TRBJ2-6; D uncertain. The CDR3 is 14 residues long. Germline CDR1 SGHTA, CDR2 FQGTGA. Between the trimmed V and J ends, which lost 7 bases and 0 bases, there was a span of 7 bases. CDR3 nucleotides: TGTGCCAGCAAGCCGAGCTCTGGGGCCAACGTCCTGACTTTC. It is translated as CASKPSSGANVLTF.

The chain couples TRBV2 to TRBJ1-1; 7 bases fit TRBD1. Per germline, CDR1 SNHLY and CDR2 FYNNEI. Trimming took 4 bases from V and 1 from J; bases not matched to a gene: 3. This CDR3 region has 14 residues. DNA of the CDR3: TGTGCCAGCAGTGTGGGACAGAGGAACACTGAAGCTTTCTTT. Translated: CASSVGQRNTEAFF.

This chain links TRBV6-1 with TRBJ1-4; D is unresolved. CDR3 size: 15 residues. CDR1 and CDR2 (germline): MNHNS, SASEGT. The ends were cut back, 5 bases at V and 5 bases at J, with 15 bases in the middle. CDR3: CASSSPATHNEKLFF. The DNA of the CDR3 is TGTGCCAGCAGTTCCCCCGCGACCCACAATGAAAAACTGTTTTTT.

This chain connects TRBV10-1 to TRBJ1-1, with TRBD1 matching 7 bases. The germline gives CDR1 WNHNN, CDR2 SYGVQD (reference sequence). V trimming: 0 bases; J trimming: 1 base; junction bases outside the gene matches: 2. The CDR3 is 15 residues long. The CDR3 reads CASSESTGTNTEAFF. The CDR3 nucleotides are TGCGCCAGCAGTGAGTCGACAGGGACGAACACTGAAGCTTTCTTT.

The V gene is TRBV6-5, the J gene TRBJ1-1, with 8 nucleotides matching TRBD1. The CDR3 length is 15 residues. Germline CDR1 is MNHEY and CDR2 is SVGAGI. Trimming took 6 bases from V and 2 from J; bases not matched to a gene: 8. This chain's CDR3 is CASSSLQGENTEAFF. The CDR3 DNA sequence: TGTGCCAGCAGCTCCTTACAGGGGGAAAACACTGAAGCTTTCTTT.

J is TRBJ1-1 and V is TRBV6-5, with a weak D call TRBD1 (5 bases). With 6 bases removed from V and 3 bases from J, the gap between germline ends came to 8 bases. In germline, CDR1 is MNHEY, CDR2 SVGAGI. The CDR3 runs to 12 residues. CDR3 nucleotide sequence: TGTGCCAGCAGCCCAGGGTACACTGAAGCTTTCTTT. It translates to CASSPGYTEAFF.

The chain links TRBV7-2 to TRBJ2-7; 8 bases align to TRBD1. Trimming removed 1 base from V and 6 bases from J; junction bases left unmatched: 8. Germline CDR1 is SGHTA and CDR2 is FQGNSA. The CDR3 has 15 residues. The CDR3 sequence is CASSLGGQGAFEQYF. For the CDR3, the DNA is TGTGCCAGCAGCTTAGGGGGCCAGGGGGCTTTCGAGCAGTACTTC.

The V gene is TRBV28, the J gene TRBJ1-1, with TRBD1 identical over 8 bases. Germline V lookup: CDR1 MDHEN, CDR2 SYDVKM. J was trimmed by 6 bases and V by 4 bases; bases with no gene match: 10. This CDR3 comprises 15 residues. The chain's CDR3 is CASSSRTGRYSEAFF. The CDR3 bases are TGTGCCAGCAGTTCACGGACAGGGCGGTACTCTGAAGCTTTCTTT.

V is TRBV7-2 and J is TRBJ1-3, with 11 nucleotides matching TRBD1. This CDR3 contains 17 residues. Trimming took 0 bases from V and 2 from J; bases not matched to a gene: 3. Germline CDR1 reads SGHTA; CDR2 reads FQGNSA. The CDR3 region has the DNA TGTGCCAGCAGCTTAGCGGGGACAGGGGGTGCTGGAAACACCATATATTTT. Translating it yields CASSLAGTGGAGNTIYF.

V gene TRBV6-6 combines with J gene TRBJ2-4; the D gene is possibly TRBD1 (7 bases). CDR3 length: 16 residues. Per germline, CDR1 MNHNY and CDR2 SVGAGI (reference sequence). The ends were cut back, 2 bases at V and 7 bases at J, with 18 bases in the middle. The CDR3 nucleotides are TGTGCCAGCAGTTACGCTACAGGGGCCCGGGAGAACATTCAGTACTTC. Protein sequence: CASSYATGARENIQYF.

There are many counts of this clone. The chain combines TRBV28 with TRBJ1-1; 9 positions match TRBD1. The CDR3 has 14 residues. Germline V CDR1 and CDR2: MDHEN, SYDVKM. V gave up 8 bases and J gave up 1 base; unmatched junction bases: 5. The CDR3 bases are TGTGCCAGCCCAGGGACAGGGAAGAACACTGAAGCTTTCTTT. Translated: CASPGTGKNTEAFF.

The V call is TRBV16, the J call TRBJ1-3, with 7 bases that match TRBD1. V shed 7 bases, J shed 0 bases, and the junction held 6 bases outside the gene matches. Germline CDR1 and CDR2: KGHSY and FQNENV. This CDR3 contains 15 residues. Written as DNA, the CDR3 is TGTGCCAGCACCGCGGGACAGAGCTCTGGAAACACCATATATTTT. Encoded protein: CASTAGQSSGNTIYF.

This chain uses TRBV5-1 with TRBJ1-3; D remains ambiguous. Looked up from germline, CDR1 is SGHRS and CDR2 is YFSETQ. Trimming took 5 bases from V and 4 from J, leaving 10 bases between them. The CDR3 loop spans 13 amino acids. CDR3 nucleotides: TGCGCCAGCAGGCCCTCCACCGGAAACACCATATATTTT. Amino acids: CASRPSTGNTIYF. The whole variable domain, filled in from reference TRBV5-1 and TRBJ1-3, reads KAGVTQTPRYLIKTRGQQVTLSCSPISGHRSVSWYQQTPGQGLQFLFEYFSETQRNKGNFPGRFSGRQFSNSRSEMNVSTLELGDSALYLCASRPSTGNTIYFGEGSWLTVV.

DNA for the CDR3: TGTGCCAGCTCTATCCGGGAGAGACGGACTGAAGCTTTCTTT. Its translation is CASSIRERRTEAFF. The V and J genes are TRBV6-5 and TRBJ1-1, with unresolved D. The germline CDR1 and CDR2 sequences are MNHEY and SVGAGI. The CDR3 covers 14 residues. Trimming pared 8 bases from V and 5 bases from J, leaving 18 bases between.